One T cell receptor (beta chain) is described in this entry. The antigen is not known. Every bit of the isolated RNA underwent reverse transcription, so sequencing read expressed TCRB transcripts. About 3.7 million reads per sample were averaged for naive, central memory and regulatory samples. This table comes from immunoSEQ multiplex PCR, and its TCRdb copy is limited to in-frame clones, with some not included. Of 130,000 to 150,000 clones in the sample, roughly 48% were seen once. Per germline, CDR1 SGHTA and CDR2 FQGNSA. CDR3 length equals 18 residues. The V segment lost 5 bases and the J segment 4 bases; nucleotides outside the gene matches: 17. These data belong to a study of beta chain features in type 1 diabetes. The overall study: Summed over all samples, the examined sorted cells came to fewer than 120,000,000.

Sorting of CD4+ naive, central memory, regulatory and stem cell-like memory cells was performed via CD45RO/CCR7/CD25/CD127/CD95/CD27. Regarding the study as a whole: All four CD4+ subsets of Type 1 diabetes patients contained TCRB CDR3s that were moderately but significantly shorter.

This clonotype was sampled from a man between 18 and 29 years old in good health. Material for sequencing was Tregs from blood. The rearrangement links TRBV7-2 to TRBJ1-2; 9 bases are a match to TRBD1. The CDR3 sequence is CASSARGGQGLLFYGYTF. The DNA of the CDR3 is TGTGCCAGCAGCGCACGAGGGGGACAGGGACTCCTTTTCTATGGCTACACCTTC.